This T cell receptor (beta chain) originates from a study of cytomegalovirus exposure and HLA in healthy donors. The PCR employed 60 Vbeta primers together with 13 Jbeta primers. Clones were read by immunoSEQ multiplex PCR, and TCRdb kept only the in-frame ones, dropping some. The profile covers 200,000 or so clones, with roughly 68% appearing a single time and about 3% taken by the ten largest. Trimming took 3 bases from V and 6 from J, leaving 19 bases between them. CDR3 length: 15 amino acids. Germline V gives CDR1 SGDLS, CDR2 YYNGEE. On this clone itself: What it binds is unknown.

Broader study findings: Among TCR beta chains, those listed as cytomegalovirus-associated numbered about 160.

The sequence was obtained from a man between 40 and 49 years old in good health and CMV-seropositive. Sequenced sample: PBMCs. The V and J genes are TRBV9 and TRBJ2-7, with TRBD2 as a possible D gene (7 bases). CDR3 loop: CASSERGGGAAEQYF. Written as DNA, the CDR3 is TGTGCCAGCAGCGAGAGGGGGGGAGGGGCGGCCGAGCAGTACTTC.